The subject of this entry is one T cell receptor beta chain. This clonotype was found a few times. This receptor's antigen is unknown. It has no much larger one-base neighbor in the sample; base qualities were not kept. Graves' hyperthyroidism was defined as stable when no progression to ophthalmopathy occurred over 18 months of follow-up. Hyperthyroidism patients were newly diagnosed, with disease duration under 2 months, and aged 18 to 65 years. Any patient with an uncontrolled infection, another autoimmune disease, pregnancy or lactation was excluded. Diagnoses were established on the basis of clinical symptoms, serum thyroxine and TRAb, thyroid ultrasound, and orbital computed tomography. PBMCs were isolated from about 9.2 ml of fresh peripheral blood by Ficoll-Paque density gradient centrifugation. Total RNA was extracted with Trizol reagent, and quality was checked on an Agilent 2100 Bioanalyzer.

These data belong to a study of T cells in Graves' hyperthyroidism and ophthalmopathy (dated by TCRdb to the late 2010s). Study-level background: Peripheral blood samples were taken at the time of initial diagnosis, prior to any treatment. TCR V-J signatures able to tell the groups apart were searched for in a discovery cohort of around 95 patients, of whom more than 40 had Graves' ophthalmopathy and roughly 57 had stable Graves' hyperthyroidism. Prospective prediction of ophthalmopathy was tested in an independent validation cohort of 18 to 20 hyperthyroidism patients and 17 patients who later progressed to ophthalmopathy. The 100 or so discovery patients were randomly split 7:3 into training and test sets. Thyroid tissue and blood T-cell repertoires from about six Graves' hyperthyroidism patients were also compared in the study. After sampling, hyperthyroidism patients received methimazole starting at 30 mg daily, and ophthalmopathy patients received high-dose intravenous methylprednisolone. TCR Vbeta CDR3 sequencing of some 140 peripheral blood samples (approximately 44 ophthalmopathy, 75 hyperthyroidism and 17 progressor patients) is reported in the paper. Results the study describes overall, beyond this receptor: Most expanded thyroid clonotypes (frequency above 0.001) were also detected in blood, suggesting blood repertoires may reflect thyroid immune responses. In validation, the model predicted progression to ophthalmopathy with 55% to 71% sensitivity and 72% to 85% specificity, a median of about 6 months before onset. A 13 V-J signature model separated ophthalmopathy from stable hyperthyroidism, with about 88% sensitivity and around 84% specificity in cross-validation and 80%/75% in testing. Sample size was not statistically predetermined, and investigators were not blinded to group allocation.

V and J are truncated by 5 bases and 6 bases respectively, leaving an intervening sequence of 11 bases. From its cysteine to its phenylalanine, the CDR3 spans 12 amino acids. CDR3 DNA only is kept here, 36 bases in frame from base 1. CDR1 and CDR2, per the germline V gene (reference sequence), are SEHNR and FQNEAQ. The TCR beta CDR3 regions were amplified from RNA transcripts. The first round of RT-PCR for the TCR CDR3 was performed with the HTBI primer set and the Qiagen OneStep RT-PCR kit. The libraries were constructed in a second round of multiplex PCR and then size-selected and purified. Libraries were sequenced paired-end with 100 bp reads on an Illumina HiSeq2000. On the study's bioinformatics: SOAPnuke was used to process the raw data, removing reads that contained adapters or uncalled bases, had a mean Phred below 15, or lacked an exact match to the constant primer or identifier. COPE v1.2.5 was used to merge high-quality paired reads, and clonotypes were defined as unique nucleotide sequences. MiTCR v1.1 was used to align the clonotypes against IMGT TRBV, TRBD and TRBJ reference segments. The analysis was restricted to V-J combinations with a frequency above 0.0001, which together covered 99% to 99.2% of the repertoires. A TCS score was defined as the ratio between F50 (clonal expansion) and ExV (chaos), using BLOSUM62-based TCRdist between CDR3 peptides within each V-J. Welch's t-statistics and random forest reduced 514 V-J features to 13, which were used in a naive Bayes classifier (R e1071). TCRdb redid the processing of the public reads, applying fastp at Q25 and MiXCR, and retained in-frame beta chains. Merged by CDR3 protein, the rows form single entries marked with the most common genes and DNA. These V and J calls are TCRdb output, not the study's own analysis. For this sample there are approximately 600,000 distinct CDR3 sequences; 16% appear just once. The top ten clonotypes cover about 3.8% of the sample.

The V and J genes are TRBV7-9 and TRBJ2-7, with the D segment identity uncertain. This receptor was taken from a woman aged 30 to 39 with Graves' hyperthyroidism. The specimen sequenced was blood. The sequence in DNA is TGTGCCAGCAGCCCCGTCGCTCGCGAGCAGTACTTC. Protein translation: CASSPVAREQYF.